The 31 T cell receptor beta chains presented below share a single source sample, sequenced in a study of shared clonotypes between healthy human individuals. Some clones are missing from TCRdb's copy, which holds only in-frame ones; the method was immunoSEQ multiplex PCR. This table holds some 500,000 clones, 70% to 80% found once. Sequences were obtained from PBMCs. These receptors all stem from a woman between 40 and 50 years old in good health. Some clones in this sample may be carry-over from other donors' samples.

This clone is a singleton in its sample. This chain connects TRBV5-4 to TRBJ2-7; 13 bases agree with TRBD2. In germline, CDR1 is SGHNT, CDR2 YYREEE (reference sequence). The CDR3 sequence is 15 residues long. The V segment lost 4 bases and the J segment 1 base; nucleotides outside the gene matches: 2. For the CDR3, the DNA is TGTGCCAGCAGCGCGGGACTAGCGGGATCCTACGAGCAGTACTTC. It is translated as CASSAGLAGSYEQYF.

This clone was seen more than once but under ten times. This may be a read error: a much more frequent sequence differs by one nucleotide. This sample includes further DNA sequences coding for the same CDR3. The rearrangement uses TRBV29-1 and TRBJ1-3; no clear D gene. CDR3 size: 12 residues. Per germline, CDR1 SQVTM and CDR2 ANQGSEA. The CDR3 is CSVGQVGNTIYF. Here the CDR3 DNA reads TGCAGCGTTGGGCAAGTTGGAAACACCATATACTTT. Variable domain in full (rest from reference TRBV29-1 and TRBJ1-3): SAVISQKPSRDICQRGTSLTIQCQVDSQVTMMFWYRQQPGQSLTLIATANQGSEATYESGFVIDKFPISRPNLTFSTLTVSNMSPEDSSIYLCSVGQVGNTIYFGEGSWLTVV.

Turning to this clone: Only one base separates this from a far larger clonotype, so it likely reflects a read error. The rearrangement uses TRBV4-1 and TRBJ1-1; D ambiguous. Germline CDR1 reads MGHRA; CDR2 reads YSYEKL. V dropped 4 bases and J dropped 6 bases, with 9 bases sitting between them. CDR3 length equals 12 residues. CDR3 region: CASSLPGAEAFF. DNA for the CDR3: TGCGCCAGCAGCCTCCCCGGCGCTGAAGCTTTCTTT.

The chain combines TRBV4-2 with TRBJ2-1, with 15 nucleotides matching TRBD2. V was clipped by 1 base and J by 6 bases; unmatched bases: 13. The germline CDR1 and CDR2 sequences are LGHNA and YNFKEQ. The CDR3 totals 20 residues. CDR3 loop: CASSQAFVGLAGGGGNEQFF. The CDR3 DNA reads as TGTGCCAGCAGCCAAGCTTTCGTGGGACTAGCGGGAGGAGGGGGCAATGAGCAGTTCTTC.

The table lists this clone with many counts. This specimen includes other DNA sequences encoding the same CDR3. The chain links TRBV2 to TRBJ1-1; unclear D gene. The CDR3 consists of 13 residues. Looked up from germline, CDR1 is SNHLY and CDR2 is FYNNEI. With 5 bases removed from V and 6 bases from J, the gap between germline ends came to 13 bases. CDR3 sequence: CASSRSPYSEAFF. The CDR3 coding sequence is TGTGCCAGCAGTCGCTCGCCCTATTCTGAAGCTTTCTTT.

This clone was seen a few times. The rearrangement links TRBV6-1 to TRBJ2-3; D is perhaps TRBD1 (6 bases). In germline, CDR1 is MNHNS, CDR2 SASEGT. The CDR3 is made up of 14 amino acids. Trimming removed 5 bases at V and 3 bases at J, with 12 bases between. The DNA for the CDR3 is TGTGCCAGCAGTCCTTCACAGGGAACAGATACGCAGTATTTT. Its protein product is CASSPSQGTDTQYF.

This clone appeared a single time. The CDR3 nucleotides are TGTGCCAGCAGTCCACAGGCAGGGGGGTGGACTGAAGCTTTCTTT. This encodes CASSPQAGGWTEAFF. This chain uses TRBV28 with TRBJ1-1; 7 nucleotides line up with TRBD1. The ends lost 5 bases at V and 5 bases at J; junction bases unmatched: 11. CDR1 and CDR2 from the germline V gene are MDHEN and SYDVKM. The CDR3 runs 15 residues.

This rearrangement joins TRBV29-1 to TRBJ1-5; the D gene is possibly TRBD1 (6 bases). The V end lost 7 bases, the J end lost 3 bases, and 13 bases lay between the germline ends. The CDR3 runs to 13 residues. Germline V gene data show CDR1 as SQVTM and CDR2 as ANQGSEA. Here the CDR3 DNA reads TGCAGCGCAGGGGACGCGTACAATCAGCCCCAGCATTTT. It codes for CSAGDAYNQPQHF. The full variable domain, in which reference TRBV29-1 and TRBJ1-5 provide the parts outside the CDR3, is SAVISQKPSRDICQRGTSLTIQCQVDSQVTMMFWYRQQPGQSLTLIATANQGSEATYESGFVIDKFPISRPNLTFSTLTVSNMSPEDSSIYLCSAGDAYNQPQHFGDGTRLSIL.

This clone was detected only a few times. The chain carries TRBV7-2 and TRBJ2-5, with D possibly matching TRBD1 (5 bases). The J call could be wrong; TRBJ2-7 is a better fit for the DNA end. This CDR3 is built from 14 residues. Germline lookup yields CDR1 SGHTA and CDR2 FQGNSA. Here the CDR3 DNA reads TGTGCCAGCAGTTTCTTTGACAGATCCTACGAGCAGTACTTC. It is translated as CASSFFDRSYEQYF.

This clone has only a few counts. This chain links TRBV7-9 with TRBJ2-5, with D hard to call. V lost 6 bases and J 5 bases, leaving 7 bases between the germline ends. The CDR3 runs 11 residues. Germline V CDR1 and CDR2: SEHNR, FQNEAQ (reference sequence). The CDR3 here is CASRREETQYF. The CDR3 nucleotides are TGTGCCAGCAGACGTGAGGAGACCCAGTACTTC.

V and J are TRBV4-1 and TRBJ2-2; D gene unclear. This CDR3 has 16 amino acids. The V gene's germline CDR1 is MGHRA and CDR2 YSYEKL. The V end lost 2 bases, the J end lost 0 bases, and 10 bases lay between the germline ends. As DNA, the CDR3 is TGCGCCAGCAGCCAACACCCCGACCCGAACACCGGGGAGCTGTTTTTT. Translated: CASSQHPDPNTGELFF.

This chain connects TRBV5-1 to TRBJ1-5; 9 bases are a match to TRBD1. Per the germline V gene, CDR1 is SGHRS and CDR2 is YFSETQ. V shed 0 bases and J 6 bases; nucleotides not matched to a gene: 4. This CDR3 contains 15 residues. CDR3 sequence (DNA): TGCGCCAGCAGCTTGGTTACAGGGGGCAGTCAGCCCCAGCATTTT. Its protein is CASSLVTGGSQPQHF.

Turning to this clone: The same CDR3 is also encoded by other DNA sequences in this sample. This rearrangement joins TRBV14 to TRBJ2-3, with 8 bases fitting TRBD2. V lost 4 bases, J lost 6 bases, and 12 bases stayed unmatched. CDR1 and CDR2 from the germline V gene are SGHDN and FVKESK. The CDR3 extends over 16 amino acids. The CDR3 loop is CASSRLAGSIGDTQYF. In nucleotides, the CDR3 is TGTGCCAGCAGCCGATTAGCGGGATCTATAGGGGATACGCAGTATTTT.

This clone was picked up a small number of times. The gene calls are TRBV6-5 and TRBJ1-1, with D uncertain. Germline CDR1 MNHEY, CDR2 SVGAGI. V was trimmed by 5 bases and J by 1 base, leaving 8 bases between them. CDR3 length: 13 amino acids. Here the CDR3 DNA reads TGTGCCAGCAGTAGAAACAGGAACACTGAAGCTTTCTTT. Translated, it gives CASSRNRNTEAFF.

This chain connects TRBV5-4 to TRBJ1-4; D is ambiguous. The CDR3 consists of 14 residues. With 7 bases removed from V and 3 bases from J, the gap between germline ends came to 13 bases. Germline V gene lookup returns CDR1 SGHNT and CDR2 YYREEE (reference sequence). For the CDR3, the DNA is TGTGCCAGCTCCCCGTACAGATCTAATGAAAAACTGTTTTTT. Residues: CASSPYRSNEKLFF.

This sequence joins TRBV28 and TRBJ1-1; possibly TRBD1 for D (5 bases). V lost 2 bases and J lost 0, with 13 bases in between. The CDR3 sequence is 16 residues long. The germline V gene encodes CDR1 MDHEN and CDR2 SYDVKM. CDR3 sequence: CASSLGANFMNTEAFF. CDR3 sequence (DNA): TGTGCCAGCAGTTTAGGGGCCAACTTTATGAACACTGAAGCTTTCTTT.

The V call is TRBV6-5, the J call TRBJ1-5, with D tentatively TRBD1 (5 bases). Germline V gene data show CDR1 as MNHEY and CDR2 as SVGAGI. V was pared by 2 bases and J by 6 bases, with 11 bases between. The CDR3 length is 14 residues. The CDR3 DNA follows: TGTGCCAGCAGTTACCGAGGGGTCCGTCAGCCCCAGCATTTT. Its translation: CASSYRGVRQPQHF.

Ten or more counts support this clone. The same CDR3 can be traced to other DNA sequences in this sample. V usage is TRBV9 and J usage is TRBJ2-3; D is undetermined. The germline gives CDR1 SGDLS, CDR2 YYNGEE. There are 12 residues in the CDR3. V gave up 0 bases and J gave up 5 bases, with 4 bases separating them. The CDR3 loop reads CASSVAGDTQYF. DNA of the CDR3: TGTGCCAGCAGCGTAGCGGGAGATACGCAGTATTTT.

This clone was found a few times. The rearrangement joins TRBV5-1 to TRBJ2-7, with D perhaps being TRBD1 or TRBD2 (6 bases each). The CDR3 sequence is 14 residues long. From germline, CDR1 is SGHRS and CDR2 YFSETQ. The V end lost 0 bases, the J end lost 2 bases, and 9 bases lay between the germline ends. The CDR3 DNA is TGCGCCAGCAGCTTGGAGGGGGGCGCCTACGAGCAGTACTTC. Translation: CASSLEGGAYEQYF.

The chain carries TRBV28 and TRBJ2-2, with TRBD2 matching 8 bases. The CDR3 runs 17 residues. Trimming at V came to 7 bases and at J to 6 bases, leaving 16 bases not matched to a gene. The germline CDR1 and CDR2 sequences are MDHEN and SYDVKM. The CDR3 reads CASNKRGIAGRSGELFF. The CDR3 nucleotides are TGTGCCAGCAACAAAAGAGGTATAGCGGGACGGTCCGGGGAGCTGTTTTTT.

On this clone itself: Only one base separates this from a far larger clonotype, so it likely reflects a read error. The V and J genes are TRBV29-1 and TRBJ1-2; D remains unclear. The CDR3 sequence is 14 residues long. Looked up from germline, CDR1 is SQVTM and CDR2 is ANQGSEA. CDR3 amino acids: CSIEDRGSGNGYTF. The DNA of the CDR3 is TGCAGCATTGAAGATCGTGGGTCTGGGAATGGCTACACCTTC. Drawing the rest from reference TRBV29-1 and TRBJ1-2, the complete variable domain is SAVISQKPSRDICQRGTSLTIQCQVDSQVTMMFWYRQQPGQSLTLIATANQGSEATYESGFVIDKFPISRPNLTFSTLTVSNMSPEDSSIYLCSIEDRGSGNGYTFGSGTRLTVV.

The rearrangement uses TRBV18 and TRBJ2-7; D could derive from TRBD1 or TRBD2 (5 bases each). The V end was cut by 3 bases, the J end by 2 bases, with 11 bases between. The CDR3 extends over 14 amino acids. Germline V lookup: CDR1 KGHSH, CDR2 LQKENI. The CDR3 sequence is CASSPRDGAYEQYF. As DNA, the CDR3 is TGTGCCAGCTCACCTAGGGACGGTGCCTACGAGCAGTACTTC.

The V and J genes are TRBV5-1 and TRBJ2-1; D uncertain. Per the germline V gene, CDR1 is SGHRS and CDR2 is YFSETQ. Trimming cost V 0 bases and J 8 bases, with 3 bases left between them. The CDR3 covers 11 residues. The CDR3 protein is CASSLADEQFF. DNA for the CDR3: TGCGCCAGCAGCTTGGCCGATGAGCAGTTCTTC.

This clone was recorded many times. The J gene is TRBJ1-5, the V gene TRBV5-1, with D unclear. V shed 2 bases and J shed 7 bases, with 10 bases lying between them. The CDR3 sequence is 13 residues long. Germline V CDR1 and CDR2: SGHRS, YFSETQ. The CDR3 reads CASSFGVDQPQHF. The CDR3 region has the DNA TGCGCCAGCAGCTTCGGGGTTGACCAGCCCCAGCATTTT.

The CDR3 here is CATSGPGLDYGYTF. CDR3 nucleotide sequence: TGTGCCACCAGCGGCCCGGGGCTAGACTATGGCTACACCTTC. This chain links TRBV15 with TRBJ1-2; tentatively, D is TRBD1 (5 bases). CDR1 and CDR2 (germline): LNHNV, YYDKDF (reference sequence). This CDR3 has 14 amino acids. Trimming left V 5 bases short and J 3 bases short, with 13 bases between.

The genes are TRBV11-2 and TRBJ1-4; D not resolved. This CDR3 contains 15 residues. Germline V CDR1 and CDR2: SGHAT, FQNNGV. The V end lost 2 bases, the J end lost 4 bases, and 11 bases lay between the germline ends. CDR3 loop: CASSLSGLSNEKLFF. CDR3 bases: TGTGCCAGCAGCTTAAGCGGACTAAGTAATGAAAAACTGTTTTTT. Using reference TRBV11-2 and TRBJ1-4 for the parts outside the CDR3, the full variable domain is EAGVAQSPRYKIIEKRQSVAFWCNPISGHATLYWYQQILGQGPKLLIQFQNNGVVDDSQLPKDRFSAERLKGVDSTLKIQPAKLEDSAVYLCASSLSGLSNEKLFFGSGTQLSVL.

The chain uses TRBV6-1 and TRBJ2-7, with 7 bases fitting TRBD2. There are 16 residues in the CDR3. V gave up 0 bases and J gave up 4 bases; unmatched junction bases: 9. In germline, CDR1 is MNHNS, CDR2 SASEGT. For the CDR3, the DNA is TGTGCCAGCAGTGAAGCGCGGGGACTACTCGCGTACGAGCAGTACTTC. Protein: CASSEARGLLAYEQYF.

The chain couples TRBV4-3 to TRBJ2-3, with TRBD2 matching over 7 bases. V lost 0 bases to trimming and J lost 4 bases; unmatched junction nucleotides: 1. Germline V gives CDR1 LGHNA, CDR2 YSLEER. The CDR3 consists of 14 residues. Here the CDR3 reads CASSQDRGADTQYF. The CDR3 coding sequence is TGCGCCAGCAGCCAAGACCGGGGGGCAGATACGCAGTATTTT.

This chain uses TRBV5-1 with TRBJ2-2; 7 nucleotides agree with TRBD2. In germline, CDR1 is SGHRS, CDR2 YFSETQ. The CDR3 has 15 residues. V shed 4 bases, J shed 6 bases, and the junction held 9 bases outside the gene matches. The CDR3 DNA reads TGCGCCAGCAGCCCCGGCGGGAGTAGCCCCGGGGAGCTGTTTTTT. Its protein is CASSPGGSSPGELFF.

The chain recombines TRBV30 with TRBJ2-7; 7 bases map to TRBD1. Germline V lookup: CDR1 GTSNPN, CDR2 SVGIG (reference sequence). J was trimmed by 7 bases and V by 1 base; bases with no gene match: 10. CDR3 length equals 14 residues. The chain's CDR3 is CAWSADRARDEQYF. The CDR3 region has the DNA TGTGCCTGGAGTGCCGACAGGGCCCGGGATGAGCAGTACTTC.

This chain uses TRBV7-8 with TRBJ2-7; 8 bases line up with TRBD2. V shed 4 bases, J shed 7 bases, and the junction held 12 bases outside the gene matches. This CDR3 is 15 amino acids long. CDR1 and CDR2 from the germline V gene are SGHVS and FQNEAQ. The DNA for the CDR3 is TGTGCCAGCAGCTCCGACGTGTCGGGAGGGCCGGAGCAGTACTTC. It specifies CASSSDVSGGPEQYF.